A selection of T cell receptor beta chains follows, all from one sample in a study of metastatic and nonmetastatic thyroid tumors. TCRdb reassembled clones from the PCR reads with MiXCR. The table includes approximately 7,000 clones, roughly 37% detected once. The sequenced sample consisted of tumor tissue. These receptors all come from a female donor with papillary thyroid cancer or a benign thyroid nodule (not recorded which). Some clones in this sample may be carry-over from other donors' samples. Each CDR3 is given with its conserved first and last residue. Each record gives: V gene, clone size, D gene, J gene, CDR3 DNA, CDR3 protein. A D gene is named only where the DNA matches it firmly. A row's size may be missing; if present it is once, few, many or a size class.

>TRBV7-2|many|-|TRBJ2-5
TGTGCCAGCAGCTTAGGAGTTCGTGAGACCCAGTACTTC
CASSLGVRETQYF
>TRBV6-1|many|-|TRBJ2-4
TGTGCCAGCACGAGCAGAGCCAAAAACATTCAGTACTTC
CASTSRAKNIQYF
>TRBV19|few|TRBD2|TRBJ2-7
TGTGCCAGTAGTACCGGGACTAGCGGAGAGCAGTACTTC
CASSTGTSGEQYF
>TRBV15|few|-|TRBJ2-1
TGTGCCACCAGCAGAGAGGGGGCCGGGACCGGCTACAATGAGCAGTTCTTC
CATSREGAGTGYNEQFF
>TRBV19|medium-sized|-|TRBJ1-2
TGTGCCAGTGAAGGGACGGTTGGCTACACCTTC
CASEGTVGYTF
>TRBV28|-|-|TRBJ2-1
TGTGCCAGCAGAGACACCTACTACAATGAGCAGTTCTTC
CASRDTYYNEQFF
>TRBV5-1|medium-sized|-|TRBJ1-1
TGCGCCAGCACCCTTGGAGGGGGGGCGCGTTTAGCTGAAGCTTTCTTT
CASTLGGGARLAEAFF
>TRBV6-2/TRBV6-3|-|-|TRBJ2-2
TGTGCCAGCAGTTACGGGTTGCCTGGGACCCTTACCGGGGAGCTGTTTTTT
CASSYGLPGTLTGELFF
>TRBV20-1|many|-|TRBJ2-7
TGCAGTGCAAACGAGGGACACCAGGACCACGAGCAGTACTTC
CSANEGHQDHEQYF
>TRBV7-9|-|TRBD2|TRBJ2-7
TGTGCCAGCAGCTCAGGGACTAGCGACTACGAGCAGTACTTC
CASSSGTSDYEQYF
>TRBV11-2|-|TRBD1|TRBJ1-2
TGTGCCAGCAGCCCTAACCTCGGACAGGGGGATGGCTACACCTTC
CASSPNLGQGDGYTF
>TRBV20-1|few|-|TRBJ2-1
TGCAGTGCTAGGCCGGGTTTGGGTGGGGATGAGCAGTTCTTC
CSARPGLGGDEQFF
>TRBV6-2/TRBV6-3|-|-|TRBJ2-6
TGTGCCAGCAGTCCACAACTCGAAAACCTTCGCTCTGGGGCCAACGTCCTGACTTTC
CASSPQLENLRSGANVLTF
>TRBV11-2|-|TRBD2|TRBJ2-1
TGTGCCAGCAGCCATGAGGGACTAAGAGATGAGCAGTTCTTC
CASSHEGLRDEQFF
>TRBV20-1|medium-sized|-|TRBJ2-7
TGCAGTGCAACAGATAGGGCGTACGAGCAGTACTTC
CSATDRAYEQYF
>TRBV28|few|-|TRBJ1-2
TGTGCCAGCATTTCGGGACGCACCTATGGCTACACCTTC
CASISGRTYGYTF
>TRBV12-3/TRBV12-4|few|TRBD1|TRBJ1-2
TGTGCCAGCAGTGGATTCCGGGACAGGGGAGACTATGGCTACACCTTC
CASSGFRDRGDYGYTF
>TRBV4-1|-|-|TRBJ1-5
TGCGCCAGCAGCCAGGGACACTTCAATCAGCCCCAGCATTTT
CASSQGHFNQPQHF
>TRBV20-1|-|TRBD1|TRBJ2-7
TGCAGTGCTAGAGATCCGGACAGGGGGCTGTTCGAGCAGTACTTC
CSARDPDRGLFEQYF
>TRBV10-3|many|-|TRBJ2-2
TGTGCCACCCGGGTTGGCTCCGGGGAGCTGTTTTTT
CATRVGSGELFF
>TRBV11-3|once|-|TRBJ2-1
TGTGCCAGCAGCCTAGGTGGGGTTTACAATGAGCAGTTCTTC
CASSLGGVYNEQFF
>TRBV5-1|-|TRBD1|TRBJ1-1
TGCGCCAGCAGAACGGTGGACAGGTCCAACACTGAAGCTTTCTTT
CASRTVDRSNTEAFF
>TRBV14|-|-|TRBJ2-2
TGTGCCAGCAGCCAAGTGGGAGGGAACACCGGGGAGCTGTTTTTT
CASSQVGGNTGELFF
>TRBV20-1|-|TRBD1|TRBJ1-2
TGCAGTGCTGAAACCGCCGGGACAGGGGACCTTTGGGGCTACACCTTC
CSAETAGTGDLWGYTF
>TRBV4-1|-|TRBD2|TRBJ2-1
TGCGCCAGCAGCCATCCGGGACTAGCGGGAGGGCCGTTCCGGAATGAGCAGTTCTTC
CASSHPGLAGGPFRNEQFF
>TRBV11-2|once|TRBD1|TRBJ1-2
TGTGCCAGCAGCGGAGGGGGGGACAGGGTTTTCTATGGCTACACCTTC
CASSGGGDRVFYGYTF
>TRBV28|-|-|TRBJ2-7
TGTGCCAGCAGTTTCTGGGGAGTCAACGAGCAGTACTTC
CASSFWGVNEQYF
>TRBV28|-|TRBD2|TRBJ2-7
TGTGCCAGCAGTTGGGGACTAGCGGGACACGAGCAGTACTTC
CASSWGLAGHEQYF
>TRBV20-1|-|TRBD2|TRBJ2-5
TGCAGTGCTAGAGGGACTAGCGTCCAAGAGACCCAGTACTTC
CSARGTSVQETQYF
>TRBV28|few|TRBD2|TRBJ2-7
TGTGCCAGCAGTTCGCGGGGGGGGAAAGCAAGAGACGAGCAGTACTTC
CASSSRGGKARDEQYF
>TRBV24-1|few|-|TRBJ2-7
TGTGCCACCAGTGATTTGTGGGGTCCACCAACCTACGAGCAGTACTTC
CATSDLWGPPTYEQYF
>TRBV28|large|-|TRBJ1-1
TGTGCCAGCAGGCCGCGAGAGGCGGCCTTTGAAGCTTTCTTT
CASRPREAAFEAFF
>TRBV6-1|few|-|TRBJ2-7
TGTGCCAGCAACACAGGGCCCCGAGGTGCGCAGTACTTC
CASNTGPRGAQYF
>TRBV20-1|once|-|TRBJ1-6
TGCAGTGCTTTGGGCCCAAATTCACCCCTCCACTTT
CSALGPNSPLHF
>TRBV4-1|-|TRBD2|TRBJ2-7
TGCGCCAGCAGCCAGACCGAGACTAGCAGATACGAGCAGTACTTC
CASSQTETSRYEQYF
>TRBV20-1|once|-|TRBJ2-7
TGCAGTGCTAACTGGGAGATGGGGCCCGCCTACGAGCAGTACTTC
CSANWEMGPAYEQYF
>TRBV5-6|medium-sized|-|TRBJ2-7
TGTGCCAGCAGCTACCGGGGCCACTACGAGCAGTACTTC
CASSYRGHYEQYF
>TRBV6-1|few|-|TRBJ2-1
TGTGCCAGCTCCCCGGCCCCCTACACCAGTGAGCAGTTCTTC
CASSPAPYTSEQFF
>TRBV20-1|-|TRBD1|TRBJ2-3
TGCAGTGCTAGATCCAACAGGGGTGCGACAGATACGCAGTATTTT
CSARSNRGATDTQYF
>TRBV30|large|-|TRBJ2-3
TGTGCCTGGACAAGGGGTCGAAGCACAGATACGCAGTATTTT
CAWTRGRSTDTQYF
>TRBV20-1|many|-|TRBJ1-1
TGCAGTGCGTCGATGAACACTGAAGCTTTCTTT
CSASMNTEAFF
>TRBV19|-|TRBD1|TRBJ1-1
TGTGCCAGTACCGGGACAGGGGCCCTACCGACTGAAGCTTTCTTT
CASTGTGALPTEAFF
>TRBV15|-|-|TRBJ1-6
TGTGCCACCAGCAGAGATAGGGGAGAAAGGAGGAGTTCACCCCTCCACTTT
CATSRDRGERRSSPLHF
>TRBV28|few|TRBD1|TRBJ1-3
TGTGCCAGCAGTTTTTACAGGGGGCGAGGAAACACCATATATTTT
CASSFYRGRGNTIYF
>TRBV11-2|-|-|TRBJ2-7
TGTGCCAGCAGCTCAACAGGGTTCGAGCAGTACTTC
CASSSTGFEQYF
>TRBV4-1|-|-|TRBJ2-5
TGCGCCAGCAGCCAAGAATGGGAGCGTCAGGAGACCCAGTACTTC
CASSQEWERQETQYF